This TCR beta chain was captured in a study of response to subunit inactivated influenza vaccine. This clonotype was counted a few times. Trimming left V 3 bases short and J 1 base short, with 9 bases between. This CDR3 has 14 amino acids. MiXCR, run by TCRdb on the RT-PCR reads, gives a single entry per CDR3 protein. The table includes about 800,000 distinct CDR3 sequences, approximately 22% detected once. This specimen was PBMCs from blood, taken around 5 days after vaccination. The chain is built from TRBV12-3 or TRBV12-4 and TRBJ1-1; D remains ambiguous. The clonotype originates from a man in his fifties who received an inactivated influenza vaccine. CDR3 protein: CASSLWDSNTEAFF. CDR3 in DNA: TGTGCCAGCAGTTTGTGGGATTCGAACACTGAAGCTTTCTTT.